The entry below gives a single T cell receptor (beta chain) sequence along with its context. Its antigen is not known. The entry originates in a study of CXCR3-negative and CXCR3-positive naive CD8 T cells. Study findings and constraints: Relative to memory CD8+ cells, whose diversity was much lower, both naive subsets had comparably high diversity.

CDR3 length: 13 amino acids. Germline assignment: CDR1 MDHEN and CDR2 SYDVKM. The libraries of TRB cDNA were constructed through 5' RACE using UMI labels. TCRdb reprocessed the 5' RACE reads; each CDR3 protein has one entry and no DNA is given. In all, the sample yields about 57,000 distinct CDR3 sequences. V and J are TRBV28 and TRBJ2-7; TCRdb indicates TRBD1, and absent DNA this call remains unverified. Source material: memory CD8+ T cells from blood. This TCR came from a human donor in good health. Some clones in this sample may be carry-over from other donors' samples. This CDR3 reads CASSLGTPLEQYF.